Listed below are T cell receptor beta chains from one sample, sequenced in a study of shared clonotypes between healthy human individuals. Assay: immunoSEQ multiplex PCR; the TCRdb copy retains only in-frame clones and omits some. The sample has approximately 720,000 clones, approximately 90% seen once. The sequencing input was naive CD8+ T cells sorted from blood. These receptors all stem from a young man in good health. Both conserved end residues are part of each CDR3. D genes are given only for firm matches. Expanded clones get a size class; other rows say once, few or many, or leave the size out.

D	length	size	V	J	CDR3	DNA
-	12	-	TRBV5-4	TRBJ2-1	CASSFRPPEQFF	TGTGCCAGCAGCTTTAGACCTCCCGAGCAGTTCTTC
-	15	-	TRBV7-2	TRBJ2-1	CASIARPGLYNEQFF	TGTGCCAGCATCGCCCGTCCGGGACTCTACAATGAGCAGTTCTTC
-	14	-	TRBV28	TRBJ2-7	CATTLVGEYYEQYF	TGTGCCACCACCCTCGTGGGGGAGTACTACGAGCAGTACTTC
TRBD2	15	-	TRBV5-8	TRBJ2-3	CASSSGTSGTDTQYF	TGTGCCAGCAGCTCCGGGACTAGCGGCACAGATACGCAGTATTTT
-	14	-	TRBV5-8	TRBJ1-2	CASSLGQGSYGYTF	TGTGCCAGCAGCTTGGGGCAGGGGAGCTATGGCTACACCTTC
TRBD1	15	-	TRBV11-2	TRBJ2-7	CASSLVPGGVPGQYF	TGTGCCAGCAGCTTAGTTCCAGGGGGAGTTCCTGGGCAGTACTTC
TRBD2	15	-	TRBV11-2	TRBJ2-3	CASTRRAGMGDTQYF	TGTGCCAGCACCCGCCGAGCGGGAATGGGTGATACGCAGTATTTT
-	13	-	TRBV15	TRBJ2-7	CATSRDSVYEQYF	TGTGCCACCAGCAGAGACAGCGTCTACGAGCAGTACTTC
TRBD1	16	-	TRBV10-3	TRBJ2-4	CAISRTGGEAKNIQYF	TGTGCCATCAGTAGAACAGGGGGCGAAGCCAAAAACATTCAGTACTTC
-	13	-	TRBV5-4	TRBJ2-7	CASSDGGTYEQYF	TGTGCCAGCAGCGACGGGGGAACCTACGAGCAGTACTTC
-	14	-	TRBV7-9	TRBJ2-3	CASSSPGQPDTQYF	TGTGCCAGCAGCTCCCCCGGACAGCCGGATACGCAGTATTTT
TRBD2	15	-	TRBV6-5	TRBJ2-2	CASSYVSGDTGELFF	TGTGCCAGCAGTTACGTTAGCGGGGATACCGGGGAGCTGTTTTTT
-	19	-	TRBV21-1	TRBJ2-2	CASSRPGLAGEKDTGELFF	TGTGCCAGCAGCAGACCGGGACTAGCGGGGGAAAAGGACACCGGGGAGCTGTTTTTT
-	15	-	TRBV11-2	TRBJ2-7	CASSFGAGPFYEQYF	TGTGCCAGCAGCTTCGGGGCGGGACCGTTTTACGAGCAGTACTTC
-	18	-	TRBV29-1	TRBJ1-3	CSAESWEVGPSSGNTIYF	TGCAGCGCCGAAAGTTGGGAGGTGGGGCCTAGCTCTGGAAACACCATATATTTT
-	13	-	TRBV6-5	TRBJ1-1	CASSYGGGTEAFF	TGTGCCAGCAGTTACGGGGGTGGGACTGAAGCTTTCTTT
-	15	-	TRBV10-3	TRBJ2-5	CAISESGGIQETQYF	TGTGCCATCAGTGAGTCAGGGGGGATCCAAGAGACCCAGTACTTC
-	13	once	TRBV19	TRBJ1-1	CASSSSLNTEAFF	TGTGCCAGTAGCTCGAGCTTGAACACTGAAGCTTTCTTT
-	13	once	TRBV7-2	TRBJ2-1	CASSFSPHNEQFF	TGTGCCAGCAGCTTCTCTCCACACAATGAGCAGTTCTTC
-	13	-	TRBV14	TRBJ1-2	CASSQVQNYGYTF	TGTGCCAGCAGCCAGGTACAGAACTATGGCTACACCTTC
-	14	once	TRBV27	TRBJ2-5	CASSLLGAEETQYF	TGTGCCAGCAGTTTGTTGGGGGCTGAAGAGACCCAGTACTTC
-	12	-	TRBV7-8	TRBJ1-4	CAAGGTNEKLFF	TGTGCCGCCGGGGGGACTAATGAAAAACTGTTTTTT
TRBD1	15	-	TRBV6-5	TRBJ2-2	CASSPRQGNTGELFF	TGTGCCAGCAGTCCCCGACAGGGGAACACCGGGGAGCTGTTTTTT
-	12	-	TRBV6-4	TRBJ2-1	CASKGWRNEQFF	TGTGCCAGCAAGGGGTGGCGCAATGAGCAGTTCTTC
-	14	-	TRBV29-1	TRBJ2-5	CSVEDLGDQETQYF	TGCAGCGTTGAAGATCTTGGCGACCAAGAGACCCAGTACTTC
-	13	-	TRBV29-1	TRBJ2-7	CSAKFTNSYEQYF	TGCAGCGCGAAATTCACTAACTCCTACGAGCAGTACTTC
-	17	-	TRBV7-9	TRBJ2-7	CASSSHTGNSGGYEQYF	TGTGCCAGCAGCTCGCATACAGGGAATTCCGGAGGCTACGAGCAGTACTTC
-	16	-	TRBV4-1	TRBJ2-2	CASSQELAPNTGELFF	TGCGCCAGCAGCCAAGAGTTAGCTCCGAACACCGGGGAGCTGTTTTTT
-	15	-	TRBV6-5	TRBJ1-1	CASSVWNMMNTEAFF	TGTGCCAGCAGCGTCTGGAATATGATGAACACTGAAGCTTTCTTT
-	15	-	TRBV5-5	TRBJ2-7	CASSLVLGQGYEQYF	TGTGCCAGCAGCTTGGTACTCGGGCAGGGCTACGAGCAGTACTTC
-	14	-	TRBV7-2	TRBJ2-6	CASSSYSGANVLTF	TGTGCCAGCAGTTCGTACTCTGGGGCCAACGTCCTGACTTTC
TRBD1	16	-	TRBV9	TRBJ2-7	CASSVGGGTGSYEQYF	TGTGCCAGCAGCGTAGGTGGCGGGACAGGGTCCTACGAGCAGTACTTC
-	12	few	TRBV18	TRBJ2-1	CASSPSYNEQFF	TGTGCCAGCTCACCATCCTACAATGAGCAGTTCTTC
-	14	-	TRBV28	TRBJ1-1	CASSLTVLNTEAFF	TGTGCCAGCAGTTTAACAGTATTGAACACTGAAGCTTTCTTT
-	15	-	TRBV14	TRBJ1-2	CASSQETQGNYGYTF	TGTGCCAGCAGCCAGGAGACACAGGGCAACTATGGCTACACCTTC
-	20	-	TRBV9	TRBJ2-6	CASSHHLGGQYSSGANVLTF	TGTGCCAGCAGCCACCATTTGGGGGGGCAGTATTCATCTGGGGCCAACGTCCTGACTTTC
-	17	-	TRBV2	TRBJ2-7	CASSELWQGGHSYEQYF	TGTGCCAGCAGTGAATTGTGGCAGGGGGGACATTCCTACGAGCAGTACTTC
TRBD2	15	-	TRBV28	TRBJ2-1	CASRPGLALWNEQFF	TGTGCCAGCAGACCGGGACTAGCGCTGTGGAATGAGCAGTTCTTC
-	14	-	TRBV5-3	TRBJ2-5	CARRMDRRQETQYF	TGTGCCAGAAGGATGGACAGAAGACAAGAGACCCAGTACTTC